This entry lists 10 T cell receptor beta chains sequenced from one sample in a study of blood T cells in healthy people across ages. Together with a sample-barcoded 5' primer, a J-beta primer mix was included in a second PCR lasting about 6 to 11 cycles. TCRdb used MiXCR to reprocess the 5' RACE reads, holding one entry per CDR3 protein. This sample yields more than 750,000 distinct CDR3 sequences, of which 25% to 30% are seen a single time; 10% to 13% belongs to the top ten. These data were also reused for a study on T cells of mothers and their children.

The specimen sequenced was blood. Receptors were obtained from a woman aged 40 to 50 in good health.

This clonotype appeared a single time. This chain links TRBV5-1 with TRBJ1-2; TRBD1 aligns across 11 bases. From germline, CDR1 is SGHRS and CDR2 YFSETQ. The V segment lost 1 base and the J segment 5 bases; nucleotides outside the gene matches: 4. CDR3 size: 15 residues. The CDR3 sequence is CASSLMDRGLYGYTF. CDR3 coding DNA: TGCGCCAGCAGCTTGATGGACAGGGGGCTATATGGCTACACCTTC.

As regards this clonotype: Compared with germline, one end of the junction differs, possibly owing to a read error. The genes are TRBV5-6 and TRBJ1-1; D gene ambiguous. The CDR3 extends over 14 amino acids. From germline, CDR1 is SGHDT and CDR2 YYEEEE. DNA for the CDR3: TGTGCCAGAAGCTTAACGGGGAAAGGTGCTGAAGCTTTCTTT. As protein: CARSLTGKGAEAFF.

Concerning this clonotype itself: The junction and the germline gene differ at one end; a read error may be behind it. The chain employs TRBV9 and TRBJ2-5; no clear D gene. The DNA end is a closer match to TRBJ2-7, so the J assignment may be wrong. There are 15 residues in the CDR3. The germline gives CDR1 SGDLS, CDR2 YYNGEE. The CDR3 loop is CASCVLEDPSYEQYF. The CDR3 DNA reads as TGTGCCAGCTGCGTTCTAGAGGATCCCTCCTACGAGCAGTACTTC.

This clonotype was counted between two and nine times. A single base separates this from a much larger clone, so it may be a read error. The chain has TRBV4-1 and TRBJ2-3; D is undetermined. V gave up 2 bases and J gave up 2 bases, with 2 bases separating them. The CDR3 covers 12 residues. Germline V gene sequence: CDR1 MGHRA, CDR2 YSYEKL. CDR3 coding DNA: TGCGCCAGCAGCCAACCCACAGATACGCAGTATTTT. It is translated as CASSQPTDTQYF.

The V gene is TRBV12-3 or TRBV12-4, the J gene TRBJ1-1, with 8 positions matching TRBD1. After removal of 5 bases from V and 7 bases from J, the junction contained 9 bases not matched to a gene. The CDR3 is 14 residues long. The DNA for the CDR3 is TGTGCCAGCAGTCATTCGGACAGGGAAGATGAAGCTTTCTTT. Protein product: CASSHSDREDEAFF.

This chain links TRBV30 with TRBJ1-2; D remains unclear. Germline CDR1 and CDR2: GTSNPN and SVGIG (reference sequence). Trimming took off 4 bases at V and 0 bases at J, with 9 bases between the two ends. This CDR3 comprises 13 residues. CDR3 sequence (DNA): TGTGCCTGGAATATCGGTGCTAACTATGGCTACACCTTC. Its protein is CAWNIGANYGYTF.

This chain connects TRBV5-4 to TRBJ2-5; D unresolved. Germline assignment: CDR1 SGHNT and CDR2 YYREEE (reference sequence). The V end lost 4 bases, the J end lost 5 bases, and 18 bases lay between the germline ends. The CDR3 is 15 amino acids. CDR3 residues: CASSAATTPGETQYF. For the CDR3, the DNA is TGTGCCAGCAGCGCAGCTACTACGCCTGGGGAGACCCAGTACTTC.

Many counts were recorded for this clonotype. The chain carries TRBV3-1 and TRBJ2-3, with D possibly TRBD1 on 5 matching bases. Looked up from germline, CDR1 is LGHDT and CDR2 is YNNKEL (reference sequence). Trimming took 4 bases from V and 6 from J, leaving 8 bases between them. The CDR3 runs 12 residues. The CDR3 region has the DNA TGTGCCAGCAGCCGACAGACCGATACGCAGTATTTT. This sequence encodes CASSRQTDTQYF.

With respect to this clonotype: At one end, the junction sequence differs from germline, possibly due to a read error. This rearrangement joins TRBV27 to TRBJ2-5, with D perhaps TRBD1 (6 bases). The last part of the DNA fits TRBJ2-7 better; the J call may be wrong. CDR3 size: 13 residues. The germline gives CDR1 MNHEY, CDR2 SMNVEV (reference sequence). Here the CDR3 DNA reads TGTGTCAGCAGTCTCCAGGGGAGCTACGAGCAGTACTTC. Residues: CVSSLQGSYEQYF.

This chain joins TRBV6-1 and TRBJ2-6; 14 positions match TRBD2. The CDR3 sequence is 18 residues long. CDR1 is MNHNS and CDR2 is SASEGT in the germline V gene. V shed 5 bases and J 2 bases; nucleotides not matched to a gene: 5. Here the CDR3 reads CASSRTGLAGAGANVLTF. The CDR3 DNA follows: TGTGCCAGCAGTAGGACGGGACTAGCGGGGGCTGGGGCCAACGTCCTGACTTTC.